This T cell receptor beta chain was captured in a study of Ad26.COV2.S vaccination and SARS-CoV-2 variants. Study results and caveats: Non-spike TCR breadth showed similarity between vaccine and placebo recipients.

Germline assignment: CDR1 SEHNR and CDR2 FQNEAQ (reference sequence). The CDR3 runs to 13 residues. Trimming took 2 bases from V and 4 from J, leaving 9 bases between them. The treatment was: 15 to 20 received Ad26.COV2.S at low or high dose, single or two shots; roughly five received placebo; per-sample allocation not given. At day 63 after the first vaccine or placebo injection, samples were drawn. To note about this clone: The antigen remains undetermined.

Assay used: immunoSEQ multiplex PCR; TCRdb lists only in-frame clones, some missing. This table has about 410,000 clones, 89% appearing once. The receptor was derived from a person between 18 and 65 years old who received the Ad26.COV2.S COVID-19 vaccine or a placebo. The specimen comprised peripheral blood, sampled in a trial of Ad26.COV2.S vaccine versus placebo. This chain connects TRBV7-9 to TRBJ2-7; D unclear. CDR3 sequence: CASSLWGGYEQYF. CDR3 DNA sequence: TGTGCCAGCAGCTTATGGGGTGGTTACGAGCAGTACTTC.